Below, 21 T cell receptor beta chains from the same sample are listed, as sequenced in a study of blood T cells in healthy people across ages. A second PCR of roughly 6 to 12 cycles used a sample-barcoded 5' primer and a J-beta primer mix. TCRdb itself ran the 5' RACE reads through MiXCR, one entry per CDR3 protein. The sample lists about 640,000 distinct CDR3 sequences; roughly 53% were seen once. The sequencing input was blood. The receptors originated from a man between 60 and 70 years old in good health.

J is TRBJ2-1 and V is TRBV20-1; the D call may be TRBD1 or TRBD2 (5 bases each). There are 12 residues in the CDR3. With 1 base removed from V and 15 bases from J, the gap between germline ends came to 16 bases. The germline V gene encodes CDR1 DFQATT and CDR2 SNEGSKA (reference sequence). CDR3 nucleotide sequence: TGCAGTGCTAGAGGGACTGGGGACCCGGGGTTCTTC. This codes for CSARGTGDPGFF.

The J gene is TRBJ1-1, the V gene TRBV6-1, with D possibly TRBD1 on 5 matching bases. Germline CDR1 is MNHNS and CDR2 is SASEGT. The CDR3 is 14 residues long. The V end was cut by 0 bases, the J end by 11 bases, with 16 bases between. The CDR3 coding sequence is TGTGCCAGCAGTGAAGCCGCAATGGGGCACTGGGCTTTCTTT. Translated, it gives CASSEAAMGHWAFF.

Ten or more counts support this clonotype. The J gene is TRBJ1-1, the V gene TRBV27; 7 bases line up with TRBD1. The length of the CDR3 is 15 residues. Looked up from germline, CDR1 is MNHEY and CDR2 is SMNVEV (reference sequence). Trimming cost V 6 bases and J 0 bases; bases outside gene matches: 7. The CDR3 region has the DNA TGTGCCAGCAGCCACCGGGACAGTCTGAACACTGAAGCTTTCTTT. It yields the protein CASSHRDSLNTEAFF.

This chain uses TRBV27 with TRBJ2-7; D is possibly TRBD1 (5 bases). This CDR3 contains 13 residues. Trimming took off 3 bases at V and 6 bases at J, with 12 bases between the two ends. CDR1 is MNHEY, CDR2 SMNVEV, per germline (reference sequence). In DNA form, the CDR3 reads TGTGCCAGCAGTTTGTCAGGGTGGGGCGAGCAGTACTTC. Translation gives CASSLSGWGEQYF.

This clonotype was seen a single time. The gene calls are TRBV7-9 and TRBJ2-3, with TRBD1 matching 7 bases. The CDR3 has 14 amino acids. Germline-derived CDR1 and CDR2 are SEHNR and FQNEAQ (reference sequence). Trimming took 3 bases from V and 4 from J; bases not matched to a gene: 4. Here the CDR3 DNA reads TGTGCCAGCAGCTTTCGACAGGGATCAGATACGCAGTATTTT. The encoded protein is CASSFRQGSDTQYF.

Concerning this clonotype: Sequence at one end of the junction differs from germline and may be a read error. CDR3 nucleotide sequence: TGTGTCAGCAGTTACATCGCGGGGGGGCCACAAGAGACCCAGTACTTC. It specifies CVSSYIAGGPQETQYF. The chain joins TRBV6-5 to TRBJ2-4, with TRBD2 matching over 9 bases. The DNA end is a closer match to TRBJ2-5, so the J assignment may be wrong. CDR1 is MNHEY, CDR2 SVGAGI, per germline. The CDR3 length is 16 residues.

The chain has TRBV12-3 or TRBV12-4 and TRBJ2-4; a possible D gene is TRBD1 (6 bases). The J call may not be correct, given that the DNA end is closer to TRBJ2-5. The CDR3 contains 15 residues. CDR3 residues: CASSSQGPPGETQYF. Written as DNA, the CDR3 is TGTGCCAGCAGTTCTCAGGGGCCCCCGGGGGAGACCCAGTACTTC.

The V call is TRBV29-1, the J call TRBJ2-5; D remains unclear. CDR1 is SQVTM, CDR2 ANQGSEA, per germline. Trimming pared 2 bases from V and 2 bases from J, leaving 9 bases between. This CDR3 has 13 residues. The CDR3 region has the DNA TGCAGCGTTGAAAGCCAGCAGCAAGAGACCCAGTACTTC. Translation: CSVESQQQETQYF.

The genes are TRBV18 and TRBJ2-7; the match to TRBD2 covers 8 bases. The CDR3 runs 16 residues. Germline V gene lookup returns CDR1 KGHSH and CDR2 LQKENI. J lost 7 bases, V lost 0 bases, and 11 bases had no gene match. As DNA, the CDR3 is TGTGCCAGCTCACCACCGAGACTAGCGTCGAGCAATGAGCAGTACTTC. Translation gives CASSPPRLASSNEQYF. The full variable domain, completed using reference TRBV18 and TRBJ2-7, is NAGVMQNPRHLVRRRGQEARLRCSPMKGHSHVYWYRQLPEEGLKFMVYLQKENIIDESGMPKERFSAEFPKEGPSILRIQQVVRGDSAAYFCASSPPRLASSNEQYFGPGTRLTVT.

The V and J genes are TRBV20-1 and TRBJ2-1, with 11 nucleotides matching TRBD1. Unmatched junction bases numbered 8, after V lost 5 bases and J lost 8 bases. CDR1 and CDR2 (germline): DFQATT, SNEGSKA (reference sequence). This CDR3 is 14 amino acids long. The CDR3 sequence is CSASRTGGKYEQFF. In nucleotides, the CDR3 is TGCAGTGCTTCCCGGACAGGGGGCAAATATGAGCAGTTCTTC.

Notes on this clonotype: The junction shows a germline mismatch at one end, possibly a read error. This chain uses TRBV4-1 with TRBJ2-7, with D possibly TRBD2 on 6 matching bases. The CDR3 runs 16 residues. The germline V gene encodes CDR1 MGHRA and CDR2 YSYEKL. The CDR3 DNA reads TGCGCCAGCAACCAAGCTCCGGGAGCAGGGACGTACGAGCAGTACTTC. This codes for CASNQAPGAGTYEQYF.

This clonotype has only one observation. The V call is TRBV6-1, the J call TRBJ2-7; D call uncertain. Gene TRBJ2-4 matches the end of the DNA better, so the J call may be wrong. Per germline, CDR1 MNHNS and CDR2 SASEGT. The CDR3 consists of 15 residues. The CDR3 is CASTEIWGGQNIQYF. The DNA for the CDR3 is TGTGCCAGCACCGAAATTTGGGGTGGCCAAAACATTCAGTACTTC.

The chain is built from TRBV5-1 and TRBJ2-3; D remains ambiguous. The CDR3 totals 20 residues. Trimming took off 1 base at V and 2 bases at J, with 26 bases between the two ends. Germline V CDR1 and CDR2: SGHRS, YFSETQ. The CDR3 region is CASSLRPLGFLGRNTDTQYF. DNA for the CDR3: TGCGCCAGCAGCTTGCGCCCTCTGGGCTTCCTGGGAAGGAACACAGATACGCAGTATTTT.

The gene calls are TRBV5-1 and TRBJ1-1; a weak D match, TRBD1 (5 bases). This CDR3 spans 15 amino acids. Per germline, CDR1 SGHRS and CDR2 YFSETQ. Trimming left V 3 bases short and J 4 bases short, with 16 bases between. CDR3 nucleotide sequence: TGCGCCAGCAGCTCGATGGGGTCGACAGCCACTGAAGCTTTCTTT. This codes for CASSSMGSTATEAFF.

The table lists this clonotype with a few counts. The chain joins TRBV3-1 to TRBJ1-1, with no clear D. In germline, CDR1 is LGHDT, CDR2 YNNKEL (reference sequence). V lost 1 base, J lost 11 bases, and 14 bases lay in between. The CDR3 runs 13 residues. The CDR3: CASSQAWSSWAFF. CDR3 nucleotides: TGTGCCAGCAGCCAAGCGTGGTCCTCCTGGGCTTTCTTT.

This chain joins TRBV6-5 and TRBJ2-5; weak D call: TRBD2 (6 bases). This CDR3 has 14 residues. Per the germline V gene, CDR1 is MNHEY and CDR2 is SVGAGI. The V end lost 6 bases, the J end lost 4 bases, and 15 bases lay between the germline ends. CDR3 protein: CASSQTRGRETQYF. DNA of the CDR3: TGTGCCAGCAGCCAGACCCGGGGGAGAGAGACCCAGTACTTC.

J is TRBJ2-5 and V is TRBV5-1; 7 nucleotides agree with TRBD2. The CDR3 contains 14 residues. J lost 4 bases, V lost 3 bases, and 6 bases had no gene match. Germline CDR1 reads SGHRS; CDR2 reads YFSETQ. CDR3 DNA: TGCGCCAGCAGCTGGGAGGGACGGCGAGAGACCCAGTACTTC. Translating it yields CASSWEGRRETQYF.

The genes are TRBV7-2 and TRBJ2-1; 11 bases match TRBD2. V shed 0 bases and J 7 bases; nucleotides not matched to a gene: 5. Germline V gene data show CDR1 as SGHTA and CDR2 as FQGNSA. This CDR3 has 16 residues. The CDR3 region has the DNA TGTGCCAGCAGCTTAGCCCTAGCGGGGGGAGGTAATGAGCAGTTCTTC. Translation gives CASSLALAGGGNEQFF. The full variable domain, completed using reference TRBV7-2 and TRBJ2-1, is GAGVSQSPSNKVTEKGKDVELRCDPISGHTALYWYRQSLGQGLEFLIYFQGNSAPDKSGLPSDRFSAERTGGSVSTLTIQRTQQEDSAVYLCASSLALAGGGNEQFFGPGTRLTVL.

The rearrangement uses TRBV3-1 and TRBJ2-4, with D possibly being TRBD2 (5 bases). The end of the DNA aligns better with TRBJ2-7, so the J call may be wrong. The CDR3 length is 15 residues. Germline V gene sequence: CDR1 LGHDT, CDR2 YNNKEL (reference sequence). The CDR3 loop reads CASSQSGREPYEQYF. In nucleotides, the CDR3 is TGTGCCAGCAGCCAATCAGGCCGGGAACCCTACGAGCAGTACTTC.

The V and J genes are TRBV6-6 and TRBJ2-7; 9 bases are a match to TRBD2. V gave up 0 bases and J gave up 4 bases; unmatched junction bases: 10. The length of the CDR3 is 17 residues. Looked up from germline, CDR1 is MNHNY and CDR2 is SVGAGI (reference sequence). The CDR3, as DNA: TGTGCCAGCAGTTACTCGACGGGCGGGGGGGCTTGGTACGAGCAGTACTTC. Residues: CASSYSTGGGAWYEQYF.

There are a few counts of this clonotype. The chain links TRBV7-9 to TRBJ1-1, with TRBD1 as a possible D gene (5 bases). CDR1 is SEHNR and CDR2 is FQNEAQ in the germline V gene (reference sequence). V shed 6 bases and J shed 1 base, with 15 bases lying between them. There are 15 residues in the CDR3. The CDR3 DNA is TGTGCCAGCAGGGCTGAGGTGGGGCAGAACACTGAAGCTTTCTTT. This encodes CASRAEVGQNTEAFF.